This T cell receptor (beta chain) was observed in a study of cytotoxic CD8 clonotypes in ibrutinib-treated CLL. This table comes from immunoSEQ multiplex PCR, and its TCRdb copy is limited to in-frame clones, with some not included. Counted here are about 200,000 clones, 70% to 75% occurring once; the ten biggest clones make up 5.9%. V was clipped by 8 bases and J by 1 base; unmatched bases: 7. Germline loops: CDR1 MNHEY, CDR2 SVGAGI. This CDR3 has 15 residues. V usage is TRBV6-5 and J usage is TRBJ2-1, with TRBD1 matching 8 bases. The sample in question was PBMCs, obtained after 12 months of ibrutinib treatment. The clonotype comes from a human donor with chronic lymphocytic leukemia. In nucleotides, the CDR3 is TGTGCCAGCTGGGGGAGACAGGGGTCCTACAATGAGCAGTTCTTC. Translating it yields CASWGRQGSYNEQFF.